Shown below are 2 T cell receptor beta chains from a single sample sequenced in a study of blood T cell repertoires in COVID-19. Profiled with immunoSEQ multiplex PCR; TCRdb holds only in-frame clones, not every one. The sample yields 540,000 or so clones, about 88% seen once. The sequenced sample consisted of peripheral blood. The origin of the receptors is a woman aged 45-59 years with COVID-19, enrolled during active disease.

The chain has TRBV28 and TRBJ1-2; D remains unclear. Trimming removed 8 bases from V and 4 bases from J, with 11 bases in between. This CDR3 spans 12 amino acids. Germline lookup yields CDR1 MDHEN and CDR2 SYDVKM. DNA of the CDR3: TGTGCCAGCTTCGACTCTATCTATGGCTACACCTTC. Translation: CASFDSIYGYTF.

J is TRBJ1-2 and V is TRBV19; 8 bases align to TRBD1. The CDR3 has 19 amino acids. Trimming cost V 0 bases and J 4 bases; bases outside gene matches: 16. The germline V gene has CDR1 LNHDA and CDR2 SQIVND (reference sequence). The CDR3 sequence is CASSIEVGRGPSKGYGYTF. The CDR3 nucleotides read TGTGCCAGTAGTATAGAAGTGGGCAGGGGGCCCTCGAAAGGCTATGGCTACACCTTC.